This TCR beta chain is drawn from a study of chemoradiotherapy in HPV16-positive cancers. Clones were read by immunoSEQ multiplex PCR, and TCRdb kept only the in-frame ones, dropping some. The table includes about 24,000 clones, roughly 87% detected once. V lost 0 bases and J lost 5, with 16 bases in between. This CDR3 comprises 15 residues. Germline CDR1 and CDR2: SQVTM and ANQGSEA. This chain links TRBV29-1 with TRBJ2-5; no clear D. Sequencing was performed on blood, taken from a patient who underwent chemoradiotherapy. The TCR was taken from a human donor with HPV-associated anogenital cancer. The CDR3 here is CSVEDWTLSTETQYF. The CDR3 bases are TGCAGCGTTGAAGATTGGACCTTGAGCACCGAGACCCAGTACTTC. The variable domain in full, completed from reference TRBV29-1 and TRBJ2-5, reads SAVISQKPSRDICQRGTSLTIQCQVDSQVTMMFWYRQQPGQSLTLIATANQGSEATYESGFVIDKFPISRPNLTFSTLTVSNMSPEDSSIYLCSVEDWTLSTETQYFGPGTRLLVL.